The next 6 T cell receptor beta chains were all read from a single sample in a study of cytomegalovirus exposure and HLA in healthy donors. PCR amplification relied on 60 Vbeta primers (plus 13 Jbeta primers). Some clones are missing from TCRdb's copy, which holds only in-frame ones; the method was immunoSEQ multiplex PCR. The table lists about 200,000 clones, approximately 80% of them singletons. Source material: PBMCs. The receptors come from a man aged 25-45 years in good health and CMV-seronegative.

This clone was seen a handful of times. The genes are TRBV7-9 and TRBJ2-3; TRBD2 matches 13 bases. CDR1 is SEHNR, CDR2 FQNEAQ, per germline (reference sequence). J was trimmed by 3 bases and V by 5 bases; bases with no gene match: 5. CDR3 length: 16 amino acids. The CDR3 bases are TGTGCCAGCAGCCAGGGACTAGCGGGGAGGACAGATACGCAGTATTTT. Protein sequence: CASSQGLAGRTDTQYF.

The gene calls are TRBV11-3 and TRBJ2-2; 9 bases match TRBD1. The trim removed 3 bases at V and 6 bases at J, leaving 5 bases unmatched. The CDR3 totals 15 residues. The germline gives CDR1 SGHNT, CDR2 YENEEA. The CDR3 loop reads CASSLGQGIAGELFF. CDR3 nucleotide sequence: TGTGCCAGCAGCTTGGGACAGGGAATAGCCGGGGAGCTGTTTTTT.

The J gene is TRBJ2-3, the V gene TRBV27, with TRBD1 matching over 8 bases. CDR3 length: 15 amino acids. Germline trimming cut 5 bases from V and 5 bases from J; bases unmatched to any gene: 9. Germline CDR1 reads MNHEY; CDR2 reads SMNVEV (reference sequence). CDR3 DNA: TGTGCCAGCAGTCCGTCTACAGGGGGTGGAGATACGCAGTATTTT. Protein sequence: CASSPSTGGGDTQYF.

The J gene is TRBJ1-2, the V gene TRBV28; TRBD1 matches at 8 bases. Per the germline V gene, CDR1 is MDHEN and CDR2 is SYDVKM. This CDR3 has 15 residues. The ends lost 6 bases at V and 8 bases at J; junction bases unmatched: 14. The DNA for the CDR3 is TGTGCCAGCAGGGTTCAGGACAGGGAATTGGAAGGCTACACCTTC. Encoded protein: CASRVQDRELEGYTF.

This chain connects TRBV7-9 to TRBJ2-7, with a tentative D call TRBD2 (5 bases). CDR1 and CDR2 from the germline V gene are SEHNR and FQNEAQ (reference sequence). The CDR3 consists of 14 residues. Trimming removed 1 base from V and 1 base from J, with 8 bases in between. CDR3 bases: TGTGCCAGCAGCTTAGAAGGAGGATCCTACGAGCAGTACTTC. Protein product: CASSLEGGSYEQYF.

The genes are TRBV4-2 and TRBJ2-3; D is possibly TRBD2 (7 bases). Trimming took 0 bases from V and 5 from J, leaving 12 bases between them. Germline values: CDR1 LGHNA, CDR2 YNFKEQ. The CDR3 consists of 15 residues. CDR3 sequence: CASSQDRGAGDTQYF. CDR3 nucleotides: TGTGCCAGCAGCCAAGACCGGGGGGCGGGAGATACGCAGTATTTT.